Presented here are 15 T cell receptor beta chains from one specimen sequenced in a study of T cell repertoires in cytomegalovirus infection. These receptors have no identified antigens. TCRdb used MiXCR to reprocess the reads, holding one entry per CDR3 protein. The sample comprises 450,000 to 650,000 distinct CDR3 sequences, under 45% of which are singletons, and around 46% rests with the top ten. The sample consisted of cultured PBMCs, taken from culture after CMV antigen stimulation. These receptors were taken from a human donor in good health (CMV status not recorded). Some clones in this sample may be carry-over from other donors' samples.

This clonotype was counted only a few times. The chain joins TRBV7-6 to TRBJ2-1; D gene uncertain. V was clipped by 4 bases and J by 2 bases, with 9 bases between them. Germline V gene lookup returns CDR1 SGHVS and CDR2 FNYEAQ. The CDR3 consists of 14 residues. The CDR3 sequence is CASSSLVAYNEQFF. The DNA for the CDR3 is TGTGCCAGCAGCTCCCTCGTGGCCTACAATGAGCAGTTCTTC.

V gene TRBV4-1 combines with J gene TRBJ2-2; D gene uncertain. Trimming removed 0 bases at V and 9 bases at J, with 14 bases between. Germline lookup yields CDR1 MGHRA and CDR2 YSYEKL. CDR3 size: 15 residues. The CDR3: CASSQDFQSHRELFF. CDR3 DNA sequence: TGCGCCAGCAGCCAAGATTTCCAGAGCCACCGGGAGCTGTTTTTT.

In its sample, this clonotype was seen once. V gene TRBV6-2 or TRBV6-3 combines with J gene TRBJ2-5, with 11 nucleotides matching TRBD2. This CDR3 comprises 15 residues. Looked up from germline, CDR1 is MNHEY and CDR2 is SVGEGT. With V trimmed by 5 bases and J by 5 bases, 7 bases remained unmatched. The CDR3 is CASSMPLAGVETQYF. DNA of the CDR3: TGTGCCAGCAGTATGCCACTAGCGGGAGTTGAGACCCAGTACTTC.

The genes are TRBV7-9 and TRBJ2-7; 7 nucleotides agree with TRBD1. The junction had 7 bases not matched to a gene; V was cut back by 4 bases and J by 4 bases. The CDR3 loop spans 14 amino acids. The germline V gene has CDR1 SEHNR and CDR2 FQNEAQ (reference sequence). The CDR3 loop is CASSSLDRAYEQYF. In nucleotides, the CDR3 is TGTGCCAGCAGCTCGTTAGACAGGGCGTACGAGCAGTACTTC.

This chain links TRBV29-1 with TRBJ1-3; no firm D call. V was cut by 6 bases and J by 1 base, with 10 bases left in between. In germline, CDR1 is SQVTM, CDR2 ANQGSEA. This CDR3 is 13 amino acids long. In DNA, the CDR3 is TGCAGCGTCGCCCAAGGTTCTGGAAACACCATATATTTT. Its protein is CSVAQGSGNTIYF.

This clonotype was recorded a few times. The V call is TRBV7-8, the J call TRBJ1-6, with D unclear. V lost 5 bases and J lost 9, with 11 bases in between. Germline-derived CDR1 and CDR2 are SGHVS and FQNEAQ. The CDR3 totals 13 residues. The CDR3 here is CASSVRDRSPLHF. The CDR3 DNA sequence: TGTGCCAGCAGCGTGAGGGATCGTTCACCCCTCCACTTT.

J is TRBJ2-7 and V is TRBV7-6; D may be TRBD1 (5 bases). This CDR3 is built from 15 residues. Germline V lookup: CDR1 SGHVS, CDR2 FNYEAQ. V shed 0 bases and J shed 3 bases, with 12 bases lying between them. As DNA, the CDR3 is TGTGCCAGCAGCTTAGCCGGACAAGGGTACTACGAGCAGTACTTC. Translation: CASSLAGQGYYEQYF.

In its sample, this clonotype was seen a few times. V is TRBV11-2 and J is TRBJ2-3, with TRBD2 matching 8 bases. This CDR3 contains 17 residues. The junction had 7 bases not matched to a gene; V was cut back by 1 base and J by 1 base. Germline loops: CDR1 SGHAT, CDR2 FQNNGV. The CDR3 sequence is CASSLGASGGGTDTQYF. The CDR3 DNA reads TGTGCCAGCAGCTTAGGGGCAAGCGGGGGTGGCACAGATACGCAGTATTTT.

The chain recombines TRBV4-2 with TRBJ2-3; 10 positions agree with TRBD2. Germline V gene sequence: CDR1 LGHNA, CDR2 YNFKEQ. The J segment lost 2 bases and the V segment lost 4 bases, leaving 6 bases of the junction unmatched. The CDR3 is 16 residues long. The DNA of the CDR3 is TGTGCCAGCAGCCGCGTCCTAGCGGGGGACACAGATACGCAGTATTTT. This gives the protein CASSRVLAGDTDTQYF.

Written as DNA, the CDR3 is TGTGCCAGCAGTGAAGCGCGACTCAGGGCGGCTGGAAACACCATATATTTT. Amino acid sequence: CASSEARLRAAGNTIYF. The gene calls are TRBV6-1 and TRBJ1-3; D might be TRBD1 (5 bases). The CDR3 totals 17 residues. Per germline, CDR1 MNHNS and CDR2 SASEGT. Deletions cut 0 bases from V and 2 bases from J, with 14 bases between.

This chain links TRBV7-6 with TRBJ2-5; TRBD1 is a possible D gene (6 bases). This CDR3 contains 13 residues. Looked up from germline, CDR1 is SGHVS and CDR2 is FNYEAQ. V was cut by 5 bases and J by 5 bases, with 12 bases left in between. As DNA, the CDR3 is TGTGCCAGCAGCACAGGGTGGCTGGAGACCCAGTACTTC. This gives the protein CASSTGWLETQYF.

This chain uses TRBV6-2 or TRBV6-3 with TRBJ2-1, with 8 bases aligning to TRBD1. Germline lookup yields CDR1 MNHEY and CDR2 SVGEGT. The CDR3 covers 16 residues. V was pared by 5 bases and J by 7 bases, with 13 bases of the junction left unmatched. The CDR3 DNA follows: TGTGCCAGCAGTAGCCGGGCTCTACAGGGGGGAAATGAGCAGTTCTTC. Amino acid sequence: CASSSRALQGGNEQFF.

This chain connects TRBV18 to TRBJ1-1; a possible D gene is TRBD1 (5 bases). V gave up 4 bases and J gave up 1 base, with 13 bases separating them. The CDR3 runs to 15 residues. Per germline, CDR1 KGHSH and CDR2 LQKENI. The CDR3 sequence is CASSQGRGSNTEAFF. CDR3 DNA sequence: TGTGCCAGCTCACAGGGGCGCGGCTCGAACACTGAAGCTTTCTTT.

The V and J genes are TRBV6-2 or TRBV6-3 and TRBJ2-7, with 7 bases lining up with TRBD1. Germline CDR1 is MNHEY and CDR2 is SVGEGT. The length of the CDR3 is 13 residues. Trimming took 5 bases from V and 3 from J; bases not matched to a gene: 4. CDR3 bases: TGTGCCAGCAGTGTACGGGACAGCTACGAGCAGTACTTC. Residues: CASSVRDSYEQYF.

The V gene is TRBV4-1, the J gene TRBJ2-2; D gene uncertain. This CDR3 has 15 residues. Germline lookup yields CDR1 MGHRA and CDR2 YSYEKL. Between the trimmed V and J ends, which lost 1 base and 5 bases, there was a span of 11 bases. The CDR3 here is CASSQVKEYTGELFF. CDR3 sequence (DNA): TGCGCCAGCAGCCAAGTAAAAGAATATACCGGGGAGCTGTTTTTT.